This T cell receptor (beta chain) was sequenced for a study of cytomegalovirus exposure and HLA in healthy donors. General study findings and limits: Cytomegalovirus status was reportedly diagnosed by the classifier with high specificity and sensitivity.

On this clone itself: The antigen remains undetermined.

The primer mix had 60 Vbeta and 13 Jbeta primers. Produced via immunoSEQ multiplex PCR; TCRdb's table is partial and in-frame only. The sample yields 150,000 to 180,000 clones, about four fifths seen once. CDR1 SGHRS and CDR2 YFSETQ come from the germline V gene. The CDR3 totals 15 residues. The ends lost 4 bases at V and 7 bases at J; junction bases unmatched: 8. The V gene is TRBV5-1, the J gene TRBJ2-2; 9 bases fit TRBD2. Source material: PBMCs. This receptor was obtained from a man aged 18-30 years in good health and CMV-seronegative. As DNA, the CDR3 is TGCGCCAGCAGCCGGTCTAGCGGGGAGATCGGGGAGCTGTTTTTT. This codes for CASSRSSGEIGELFF. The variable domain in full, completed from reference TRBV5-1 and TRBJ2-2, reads KAGVTQTPRYLIKTRGQQVTLSCSPISGHRSVSWYQQTPGQGLQFLFEYFSETQRNKGNFPGRFSGRQFSNSRSEMNVSTLELGDSALYLCASSRSSGEIGELFFGEGSRLTVL.